This entry lists 17 T cell receptor beta chains sequenced from one sample in a study of blood T cell repertoires in COVID-19. Libraries were prepared by immunoSEQ multiplex PCR; TCRdb keeps only in-frame clonotypes and omits some of them. The data show about 310,000 clones, with 89% seen just once and over 9% held by the top ten. Material: PBMCs or T cells enriched from blood (not recorded which). The receptors were sampled from a woman aged 25 to 45 who had recovered from COVID-19.

This rearrangement joins TRBV7-2 to TRBJ1-4; D call uncertain. Germline V gene data show CDR1 as SGHTA and CDR2 as FQGNSA. V was trimmed by 2 bases and J by 7 bases, leaving 14 bases between them. This CDR3 region has 15 residues. CDR3 DNA sequence: TGTGCCAGCAGCTTACCTGCGGGAGGTGGTGAAAAACTGTTTTTT. Translation: CASSLPAGGGEKLFF.

The genes are TRBV19 and TRBJ1-4; 9 bases line up with TRBD1. Germline V CDR1 and CDR2: LNHDA, SQIVND (reference sequence). J gave up 5 bases and V 3 bases, and 1 base lay outside the gene matches. The CDR3 spans 14 residues. CDR3 residues: CASSMTGGNEKLFF. The CDR3 DNA reads TGTGCCAGTAGTATGACAGGGGGAAATGAAAAACTGTTTTTT.

The rearrangement uses TRBV19 and TRBJ1-3; no clear D. The CDR3 extends over 12 amino acids. Germline V lookup: CDR1 LNHDA, CDR2 SQIVND (reference sequence). Trimming removed 4 bases from V and 8 bases from J, with 9 bases in between. The CDR3 coding sequence is TGTGCCAGTAGTAGGCTCCGGGACACCATATATTTT. It specifies CASSRLRDTIYF.

The V and J genes are TRBV6-1 and TRBJ1-2, with 11 bases that match TRBD1. Per the germline V gene, CDR1 is MNHNS and CDR2 is SASEGT. The CDR3 runs 16 residues. Trimming took 0 bases from V and 7 from J; bases not matched to a gene: 7. CDR3 nucleotides: TGTGCCAGCAGTGAAGCGATGGGACAGGGGGACGGTGGCTACACCTTC. Translated: CASSEAMGQGDGGYTF.

The chain couples TRBV10-1 to TRBJ1-1, with 8 bases matching TRBD1. CDR1 WNHNN and CDR2 SYGVQD come from the germline V gene (reference sequence). Germline trimming cut 8 bases from V and 5 bases from J; bases unmatched to any gene: 16. The CDR3 loop spans 16 amino acids. This CDR3 reads CASSLRNRQGPTEAFF. The CDR3, as DNA: TGCGCCAGCTCTTTACGTAATAGACAGGGGCCTACTGAAGCTTTCTTT.

V usage is TRBV6-5 and J usage is TRBJ1-1; D call uncertain. The CDR3 consists of 16 residues. CDR1 is MNHEY, CDR2 SVGAGI, per germline. Between the trimmed V and J ends, which lost 0 bases and 0 bases, there was a span of 11 bases. The CDR3 DNA follows: TGTGCCAGCAGTTACTCATCAACAGCTATGAACACTGAAGCTTTCTTT. Its protein is CASSYSSTAMNTEAFF.

The chain combines TRBV5-6 with TRBJ1-4, with a tentative D call TRBD1 (5 bases). The CDR3 is made up of 12 amino acids. The germline gives CDR1 SGHDT, CDR2 YYEEEE. Trimming left V 3 bases short and J 8 bases short, with 8 bases between. The CDR3 nucleotides are TGTGCCAGCAGCTGGGGACTCGAAAAACTGTTTTTT. It is translated as CASSWGLEKLFF.

CDR3 sequence (DNA): TGTGCCAGCAGCTTCGATAACGGACAGGGTCGCGAGCAGTACTTC. It specifies CASSFDNGQGREQYF. The V gene is TRBV6-5, the J gene TRBJ2-7; 8 bases agree with TRBD1. Trimming cost V 6 bases and J 6 bases; bases outside gene matches: 13. CDR1 and CDR2 (germline): MNHEY, SVGAGI. The CDR3 sequence is 15 residues long.

The chain employs TRBV7-2 and TRBJ2-1; 10 positions match TRBD1. Trimming at V came to 1 base and at J to 7 bases, leaving 4 bases not matched to a gene. The CDR3 loop spans 15 amino acids. The germline CDR1 and CDR2 sequences are SGHTA and FQGNSA. CDR3 sequence: CASSLDGQGVNEQFF. For the CDR3, the DNA is TGTGCCAGCAGCTTAGACGGACAGGGGGTTAATGAGCAGTTCTTC.

This chain links TRBV5-1 with TRBJ1-4; D gene uncertain. CDR3 length: 15 residues. The germline CDR1 and CDR2 sequences are SGHRS and YFSETQ. The V and J ends lost 2 bases and 0 bases respectively, with 8 bases between them. The CDR3 region has the DNA TGCGCCAGCAGCTTCAACGGGGCAACTAATGAAAAACTGTTTTTT. It translates to CASSFNGATNEKLFF.

The chain uses TRBV10-3 and TRBJ1-2; 12 positions agree with TRBD1. Trimming took 3 bases from V and 7 from J; bases not matched to a gene: 6. Germline values: CDR1 ENHRY, CDR2 SYGVKD. This CDR3 contains 15 residues. CDR3: CAISDMGQGAFGYTF. In DNA form, the CDR3 reads TGTGCCATCAGTGATATGGGACAGGGGGCCTTTGGCTACACCTTC.

The chain is built from TRBV19 and TRBJ1-5; 9 positions match TRBD1. The CDR3 sequence is 16 residues long. Germline CDR1 LNHDA, CDR2 SQIVND (reference sequence). V trimming: 4 bases; J trimming: 7 bases; junction bases outside the gene matches: 11. In DNA form, the CDR3 reads TGTGCCAGTAGTACAACTCCGGGACAGGGCGGCCAGCCCCAGCATTTT. This sequence encodes CASSTTPGQGGQPQHF. The full variable domain, its missing parts supplied by reference TRBV19 and TRBJ1-5, is DGGITQSPKYLFRKEGQNVTLSCEQNLNHDAMYWYRQDPGQGLRLIYYSQIVNDFQKGDIAEGYSVSREKKESFPLTVTSAQKNPTAFYLCASSTTPGQGGQPQHFGDGTRLSIL.

V gene TRBV27 combines with J gene TRBJ1-2, with D unresolved. From germline, CDR1 is MNHEY and CDR2 SMNVEV (reference sequence). V was pared by 4 bases and J by 1 base, with 10 bases between. CDR3 length: 14 residues. In DNA, the CDR3 is TGTGCCAGCAGTTCAGCAGGAGGTAACTATGGCTACACCTTC. This gives the protein CASSSAGGNYGYTF.

The chain is built from TRBV5-6 and TRBJ2-6; the match to TRBD1 covers 7 bases. Germline CDR1 and CDR2: SGHDT and YYEEEE. The CDR3 loop spans 15 amino acids. After removal of 0 bases from V and 8 bases from J, the junction contained 5 bases not matched to a gene. Here the CDR3 reads CASSLGQGETNVLTF. The CDR3 DNA is TGTGCCAGCAGCTTGGGACAGGGCGAGACCAACGTCCTGACTTTC. Full variable domain (missing parts from reference TRBV5-6 and TRBJ2-6): DAGVTQSPTHLIKTRGQQVTLRCSPKSGHDTVSWYQQALGQGPQFIFQYYEEEERQRGNFPDRFSGHQFPNYSSELNVNALLLGDSALYLCASSLGQGETNVLTFGAGSRLTVL.

The chain employs TRBV28 and TRBJ1-4, with a tentative D call TRBD1 (6 bases). The CDR3 contains 18 residues. Trimming took off 5 bases at V and 0 bases at J, with 19 bases between the two ends. CDR1 and CDR2 (germline): MDHEN, SYDVKM. The CDR3 reads CASSPDPGHRATNEKLFF. CDR3 DNA sequence: TGTGCCAGCAGTCCGGACCCGGGACACCGTGCAACTAATGAAAAACTGTTTTTT.

This clone occurred once. The chain combines TRBV27 with TRBJ1-1, with 9 bases identical to TRBD1. The trim removed 6 bases at V and 5 bases at J, leaving 7 bases unmatched. This CDR3 has 14 residues. Germline values: CDR1 MNHEY, CDR2 SMNVEV (reference sequence). The CDR3 loop is CASRRQDRGTEAFF. For the CDR3, the DNA is TGTGCCAGCAGAAGGCAGGACAGGGGTACTGAAGCTTTCTTT.

V gene TRBV30 combines with J gene TRBJ1-1; maybe TRBD1 (6 bases). Trimming left V 3 bases short and J 1 base short, with 9 bases between. The CDR3 contains 13 residues. Germline-derived CDR1 and CDR2 are GTSNPN and SVGIG (reference sequence). CDR3 protein: CAWSRGPNTEAFF. The CDR3 DNA sequence: TGTGCCTGGAGCAGGGGACCGAACACTGAAGCTTTCTTT. Full variable domain (missing parts from reference TRBV30 and TRBJ1-1): SQTIHQWPATLVQPVGSPLSLECTVEGTSNPNLYWYRQAAGRGLQLLFYSVGIGQISSEVPQNLSASRPQDRQFILSSKKLLLSDSGFYLCAWSRGPNTEAFFGQGTRLTVV.